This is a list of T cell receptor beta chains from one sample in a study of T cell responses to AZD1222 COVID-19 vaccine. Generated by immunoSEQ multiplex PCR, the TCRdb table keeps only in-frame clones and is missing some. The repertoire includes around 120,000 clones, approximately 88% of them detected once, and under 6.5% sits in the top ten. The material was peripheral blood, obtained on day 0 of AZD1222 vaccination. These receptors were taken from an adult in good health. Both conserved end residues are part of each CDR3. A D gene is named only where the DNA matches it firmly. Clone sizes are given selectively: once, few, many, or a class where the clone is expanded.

CDR3aa: CASSHSYEQYF
CDR3nt: TGTGCCAGCAGCCACTCCTACGAGCAGTACTTC
d_gene: .
len: 11
v_gene: TRBV7-2
j_gene: TRBJ2-7
abundance: .

CDR3aa: CASSLATGQGAQTEAFF
CDR3nt: TGTGCCAGCAGCTTAGCGACGGGACAGGGGGCGCAGACTGAAGCTTTCTTT
d_gene: TRBD1
len: 17
v_gene: TRBV7-6
j_gene: TRBJ1-1
abundance: few

CDR3aa: CASSPTPRDRGPGYGYTF
CDR3nt: TGTGCCAGCTCACCGACACCCCGGGACAGGGGGCCTGGCTATGGCTACACCTTC
d_gene: TRBD1
len: 18
v_gene: TRBV18
j_gene: TRBJ1-2
abundance: .

CDR3aa: CASSPVTGGIPGVQFF
CDR3nt: TGTGCCAGCTCACCAGTGACAGGGGGAATACCTGGGGTGCAGTTCTTC
d_gene: TRBD1
len: 16
v_gene: TRBV18
j_gene: TRBJ2-1
abundance: .

CDR3aa: CASSLGQGVTDTQYF
CDR3nt: TGTGCCAGCAGCTTAGGACAGGGGGTAACAGATACGCAGTATTTT
d_gene: TRBD1
len: 15
v_gene: TRBV7-9
j_gene: TRBJ2-3
abundance: .

CDR3aa: CASSPTGTGTETQYF
CDR3nt: TGCGCCAGCAGCCCAACCGGGACAGGGACGGAGACCCAGTACTTC
d_gene: TRBD1
len: 15
v_gene: TRBV5-1
j_gene: TRBJ2-5
abundance: .

CDR3aa: CASRQSVGIYNSPLHF
CDR3nt: TGCGCCAGCAGACAAAGCGTTGGAATCTATAATTCACCCCTCCACTTT
d_gene: .
len: 16
v_gene: TRBV4-3
j_gene: TRBJ1-6
abundance: once

CDR3aa: CASNRGNQPQHF
CDR3nt: TGTGCCAGCAACAGGGGCAATCAGCCCCAGCATTTT
d_gene: .
len: 12
v_gene: TRBV19
j_gene: TRBJ1-5
abundance: .

CDR3aa: CASSMDGETQYF
CDR3nt: TGCGCCAGCAGCATGGACGGCGAGACCCAGTACTTC
d_gene: .
len: 12
v_gene: TRBV5-1
j_gene: TRBJ2-5
abundance: .

CDR3aa: CASSPRTGKAQQPQHF
CDR3nt: TGTGCCAGCAGTCCTAGGACAGGGAAAGCCCAACAGCCCCAGCATTTT
d_gene: TRBD1
len: 16
v_gene: TRBV27
j_gene: TRBJ1-5
abundance: .

CDR3aa: CASSILEEQFF
CDR3nt: TGTGCCAGTAGTATTCTCGAGGAGCAGTTCTTC
d_gene: .
len: 11
v_gene: TRBV19
j_gene: TRBJ2-1
abundance: .

CDR3aa: CAISVQRGQPQHF
CDR3nt: TGTGCCATCAGTGTTCAGCGGGGTCAGCCCCAGCATTTT
d_gene: .
len: 13
v_gene: TRBV10-3
j_gene: TRBJ1-5
abundance: .

CDR3aa: CASSIRGGGETHSNQPQHF
CDR3nt: TGTGCCAGTAGTATCCGAGGGGGAGGCGAGACCCATAGCAATCAGCCCCAGCATTTT
d_gene: .
len: 19
v_gene: TRBV19
j_gene: TRBJ1-5
abundance: .

CDR3aa: CASATGGNYGYTF
CDR3nt: TGCGCCAGCGCGACAGGGGGCAACTATGGCTACACCTTC
d_gene: TRBD1
len: 13
v_gene: TRBV5-1
j_gene: TRBJ1-2
abundance: .

CDR3aa: CASSLLTGNTEAFF
CDR3nt: TGTGCCAGCAGCCTACTGACAGGGAACACTGAAGCTTTCTTT
d_gene: .
len: 14
v_gene: TRBV3-1/TRBV3-2
j_gene: TRBJ1-1
abundance: .

CDR3aa: CASSPPAGGYGYTF
CDR3nt: TGTGCCAGCTCACCACCGGCAGGGGGTTATGGCTACACCTTC
d_gene: TRBD1
len: 14
v_gene: TRBV18
j_gene: TRBJ1-2
abundance: .

CDR3aa: CAMSRDIRSGETQYF
CDR3nt: TGTGCCATGTCTAGGGACATTAGGTCGGGCGAGACCCAGTACTTC
d_gene: .
len: 15
v_gene: TRBV10-3
j_gene: TRBJ2-5
abundance: .

CDR3aa: CASSRRGTGNEKLFF
CDR3nt: TGCGCCAGCAGCCGGAGAGGGACGGGGAATGAAAAACTGTTTTTT
d_gene: .
len: 15
v_gene: TRBV4-1
j_gene: TRBJ1-4
abundance: .

CDR3aa: CASSLGVGSNTEAFF
CDR3nt: TGTGCCAGCAGCTTGGGGGTCGGATCGAACACTGAAGCTTTCTTT
d_gene: .
len: 15
v_gene: TRBV7-6
j_gene: TRBJ1-1
abundance: .

CDR3aa: CASSATGTGRELFF
CDR3nt: TGTGCCAGCAGCGCGACCGGGACAGGGAGGGAGCTGTTTTTT
d_gene: TRBD1
len: 14
v_gene: TRBV9
j_gene: TRBJ2-2
abundance: .

CDR3aa: CASKTGGGNNSPLHF
CDR3nt: TGTGCCAGCAAGACAGGTGGTGGAAATAATTCACCCCTCCACTTT
d_gene: .
len: 15
v_gene: TRBV5-6
j_gene: TRBJ1-6
abundance: .

CDR3aa: CASRRTGGSTGELFF
CDR3nt: TGTGCCAGCAGGAGGACAGGGGGTAGCACCGGGGAGCTGTTTTTT
d_gene: TRBD1
len: 15
v_gene: TRBV27
j_gene: TRBJ2-2
abundance: .

CDR3aa: CASSLGVNTEAFF
CDR3nt: TGTGCCAGCAGTTTAGGAGTGAACACTGAAGCTTTCTTT
d_gene: .
len: 13
v_gene: TRBV12-3/TRBV12-4
j_gene: TRBJ1-1
abundance: .

CDR3aa: CASSQGVRDYEQYF
CDR3nt: TGTGCCAGCAGTCAGGGCGTCAGGGACTACGAGCAGTACTTC
d_gene: .
len: 14
v_gene: TRBV28
j_gene: TRBJ2-7
abundance: .

CDR3aa: CASSAGTSGADTQYF
CDR3nt: TGTGCCAGCAGCGCCGGGACTAGCGGAGCAGATACGCAGTATTTT
d_gene: TRBD2
len: 15
v_gene: TRBV7-9
j_gene: TRBJ2-3
abundance: once

CDR3aa: CASSIDPGSDTQYF
CDR3nt: TGTGCCAGTAGTATAGATCCGGGATCAGATACGCAGTATTTT
d_gene: .
len: 14
v_gene: TRBV19
j_gene: TRBJ2-3
abundance: .

CDR3aa: CASSSPGNQYTEAFF
CDR3nt: TGTGCCAGTAGTTCCCCGGGGAACCAATACACTGAAGCTTTCTTT
d_gene: .
len: 15
v_gene: TRBV19
j_gene: TRBJ1-1
abundance: .

CDR3aa: CASTTGLSGNTIYF
CDR3nt: TGTGCCAGCACCACTGGCTTATCTGGAAACACCATATATTTT
d_gene: .
len: 14
v_gene: TRBV28
j_gene: TRBJ1-3
abundance: .

CDR3aa: CASSSLGTGGRDEQFF
CDR3nt: TGTGCCAGCAGCTCTCTGGGGACAGGGGGAAGGGATGAGCAGTTCTTC
d_gene: TRBD1
len: 16
v_gene: TRBV9
j_gene: TRBJ2-1
abundance: few

CDR3aa: CASSEGGRSDTQYF
CDR3nt: TGTGCCAGCAGTGAGGGGGGACGGTCAGATACGCAGTATTTT
d_gene: .
len: 14
v_gene: TRBV6-1
j_gene: TRBJ2-3
abundance: .

CDR3aa: CASSYDRDTRGNTIYF
CDR3nt: TGTGCCAGCAGTTACGATCGGGATACGAGAGGAAACACCATATATTTT
d_gene: .
len: 16
v_gene: TRBV6-5
j_gene: TRBJ1-3
abundance: .

CDR3aa: CASSLTGGRYGYTF
CDR3nt: TGTGCCAGCAGCTTAACAGGGGGGAGGTATGGCTACACCTTC
d_gene: TRBD1
len: 14
v_gene: TRBV7-2
j_gene: TRBJ1-2
abundance: .

CDR3aa: CASSPPEGSGNTIYF
CDR3nt: TGTGCCAGCTCACCACCGGAGGGCTCTGGAAACACCATATATTTT
d_gene: .
len: 15
v_gene: TRBV18
j_gene: TRBJ1-3
abundance: .

CDR3aa: CASSKAFGGRNLDEQFF
CDR3nt: TGTGCCAGCAGCAAAGCTTTTGGGGGGAGGAATCTCGATGAGCAGTTCTTC
d_gene: .
len: 17
v_gene: TRBV21-1
j_gene: TRBJ2-1
abundance: .

CDR3aa: CASSPLTGGYGYTF
CDR3nt: TGTGCCAGCAGCCCTTTGACAGGGGGATATGGCTACACCTTC
d_gene: TRBD1
len: 14
v_gene: TRBV7-2
j_gene: TRBJ1-2
abundance: .

CDR3aa: CASSLLIETQYF
CDR3nt: TGTGCCAGCAGCTTATTAATAGAGACCCAGTACTTC
d_gene: .
len: 12
v_gene: TRBV7-6
j_gene: TRBJ2-5
abundance: once

CDR3aa: CATSYNEQFF
CDR3nt: TGTGCCACCTCCTACAATGAGCAGTTCTTC
d_gene: .
len: 10
v_gene: TRBV19
j_gene: TRBJ2-1
abundance: .

CDR3aa: CASSQVGQGSFGYTF
CDR3nt: TGTGCCAGCAGCCAAGTTGGACAGGGTAGTTTTGGCTACACCTTC
d_gene: TRBD1
len: 15
v_gene: TRBV3-1/TRBV3-2
j_gene: TRBJ1-2
abundance: once

CDR3aa: CASSQDRSGGTEAFF
CDR3nt: TGCGCCAGCAGCCAAGATAGGTCAGGGGGCACTGAAGCTTTCTTT
d_gene: TRBD1
len: 15
v_gene: TRBV4-1
j_gene: TRBJ1-1
abundance: .

CDR3aa: CSVGHGDQPQHF
CDR3nt: TGCAGCGTAGGGCACGGGGATCAGCCCCAGCATTTT
d_gene: .
len: 12
v_gene: TRBV29-1
j_gene: TRBJ1-5
abundance: .

CDR3aa: CASSIDLGFPTDTQYF
CDR3nt: TGTGCCAGTAGTATAGATTTGGGATTCCCCACAGATACGCAGTATTTT
d_gene: .
len: 16
v_gene: TRBV19
j_gene: TRBJ2-3
abundance: .

CDR3aa: CASRSQAAMNTEAFF
CDR3nt: TGTGCCAGCAGGTCACAGGCGGCCATGAACACTGAAGCTTTCTTT
d_gene: .
len: 15
v_gene: TRBV7-9
j_gene: TRBJ1-1
abundance: .

CDR3aa: CASSLAEDTQYF
CDR3nt: TGTGCCAGCAGCTTAGCGGAAGATACGCAGTATTTT
d_gene: .
len: 12
v_gene: TRBV7-9
j_gene: TRBJ2-3
abundance: .

CDR3aa: CASSSTVGGYTF
CDR3nt: TGTGCCAGCAGCTCGACGGTGGGGGGCTACACCTTC
d_gene: .
len: 12
v_gene: TRBV6-2/TRBV6-3
j_gene: TRBJ1-2
abundance: .

CDR3aa: CATSPGSQGGLNTEAFF
CDR3nt: TGTGCCACCAGCCCTGGCTCTCAGGGGGGCCTGAACACTGAAGCTTTCTTT
d_gene: TRBD1
len: 17
v_gene: TRBV15
j_gene: TRBJ1-1
abundance: .

CDR3aa: CASSLRTQSRCYGYTF
CDR3nt: TGCGCCAGCAGTCTTCGGACGCAGAGCCGGTGCTATGGCTACACCTTC
d_gene: .
len: 16
v_gene: TRBV23-1
j_gene: TRBJ1-2
abundance: .

CDR3aa: CAERGMRGYTF
CDR3nt: TGCGCAGAGAGGGGAATGCGGGGCTACACCTTC
d_gene: .
len: 11
v_gene: TRBV20-1
j_gene: TRBJ1-2
abundance: .

CDR3aa: CASSTVGGHGEKLFF
CDR3nt: TGTGCCAGCAGTACCGTAGGGGGTCATGGTGAAAAACTGTTTTTT
d_gene: .
len: 15
v_gene: TRBV6-6
j_gene: TRBJ1-4
abundance: .